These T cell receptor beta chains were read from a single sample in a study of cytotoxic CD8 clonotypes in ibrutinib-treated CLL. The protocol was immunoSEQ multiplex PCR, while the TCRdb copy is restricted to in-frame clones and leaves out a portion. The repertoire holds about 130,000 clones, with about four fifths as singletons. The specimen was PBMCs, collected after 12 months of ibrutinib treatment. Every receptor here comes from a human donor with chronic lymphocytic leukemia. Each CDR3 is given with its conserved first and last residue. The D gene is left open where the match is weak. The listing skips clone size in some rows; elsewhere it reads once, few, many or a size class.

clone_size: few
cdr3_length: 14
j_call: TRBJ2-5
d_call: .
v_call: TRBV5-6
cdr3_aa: CASSLVGSGETQYF
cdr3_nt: TGTGCCAGCAGCTTGGTAGGGTCTGGGGAGACCCAGTACTTC

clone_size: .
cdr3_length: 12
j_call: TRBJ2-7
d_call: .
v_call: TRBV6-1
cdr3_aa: CASKEHRYEQYF
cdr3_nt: TGTGCCAGCAAGGAGCATCGCTACGAGCAGTACTTC

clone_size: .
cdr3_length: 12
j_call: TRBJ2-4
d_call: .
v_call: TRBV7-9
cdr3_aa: CASFNDLGPPYF
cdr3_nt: TGTGCCAGCTTCAACGATCTGGGACCGCCGTACTTC

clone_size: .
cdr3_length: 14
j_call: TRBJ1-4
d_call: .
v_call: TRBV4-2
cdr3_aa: CASSPRGDREKLFF
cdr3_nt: TGTGCCAGCAGCCCACGAGGGGATAGAGAAAAACTGTTTTTT

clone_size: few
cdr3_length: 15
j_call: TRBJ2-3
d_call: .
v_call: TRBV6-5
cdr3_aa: CASSKKRVYTDTQYF
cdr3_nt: TGTGCCAGCAGCAAAAAGCGGGTATACACAGATACGCAGTATTTT

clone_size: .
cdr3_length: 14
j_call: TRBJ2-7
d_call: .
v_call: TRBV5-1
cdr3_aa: CASSLLGGTYEQYF
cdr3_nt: TGCGCCAGCAGCTTATTAGGGGGGACCTACGAGCAGTACTTC

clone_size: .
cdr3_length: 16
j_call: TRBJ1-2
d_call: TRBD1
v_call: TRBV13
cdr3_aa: CASSFLDRETFYGYTF
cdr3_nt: TGTGCCAGCAGCTTTCTGGACAGGGAGACTTTCTATGGCTACACCTTC

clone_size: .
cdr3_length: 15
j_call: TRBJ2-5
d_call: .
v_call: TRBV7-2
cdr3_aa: CASSLAHGHWETQYF
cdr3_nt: TGTGCCAGCAGCTTAGCGCACGGCCATTGGGAGACCCAGTACTTC

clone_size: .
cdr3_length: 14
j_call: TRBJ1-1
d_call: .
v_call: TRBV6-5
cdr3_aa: CASSLGLIGPEAFF
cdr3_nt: TGTGCCAGCAGTTTAGGATTAATAGGGCCTGAAGCTTTCTTT

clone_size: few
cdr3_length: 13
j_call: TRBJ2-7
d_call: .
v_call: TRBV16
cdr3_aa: CASSQWRGPEQYF
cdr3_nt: TGTGCCAGCAGCCAATGGCGAGGTCCCGAGCAGTACTTC

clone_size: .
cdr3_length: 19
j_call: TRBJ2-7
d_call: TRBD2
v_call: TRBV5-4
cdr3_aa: CASSFERGTSGSAEGEQYF
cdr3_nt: TGTGCCAGCAGCTTCGAAAGGGGGACTAGCGGGAGCGCCGAGGGCGAGCAGTACTTC

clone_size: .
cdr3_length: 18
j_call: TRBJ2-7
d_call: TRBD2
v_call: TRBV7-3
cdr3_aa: CASSLLELKREGRYEQYF
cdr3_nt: TGTGCCAGCAGCTTATTAGAGCTTAAACGGGAGGGGCGGTACGAGCAGTACTTC

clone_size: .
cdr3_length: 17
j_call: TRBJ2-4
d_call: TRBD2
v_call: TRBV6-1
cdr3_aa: CASSETSGSVAKNIQYF
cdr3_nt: TGTGCCAGCAGTGAAACTAGCGGGAGTGTTGCCAAAAACATTCAGTACTTC

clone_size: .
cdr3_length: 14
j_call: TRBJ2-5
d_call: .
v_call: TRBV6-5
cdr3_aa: CASSYLDRGETQYF
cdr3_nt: TGTGCCAGCAGTTACCTGGACCGGGGAGAGACCCAGTACTTC

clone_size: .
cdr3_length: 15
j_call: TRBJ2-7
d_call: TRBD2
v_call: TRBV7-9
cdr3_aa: CASSLGSGMRVEQYF
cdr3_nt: TGTGCCAGCAGCTTAGGGAGCGGGATGCGGGTCGAGCAGTACTTC

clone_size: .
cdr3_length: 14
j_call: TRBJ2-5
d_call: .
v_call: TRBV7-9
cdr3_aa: CASSLVGIFETQYF
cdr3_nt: TGTGCCAGCAGCTTAGTGGGCATATTCGAGACCCAGTACTTC

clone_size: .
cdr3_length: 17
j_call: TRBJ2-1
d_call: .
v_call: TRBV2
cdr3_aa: CASSGGSGTRTYNEQFF
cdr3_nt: TGTGCCAGCAGTGGCGGATCCGGGACCCGAACCTACAATGAGCAGTTCTTC

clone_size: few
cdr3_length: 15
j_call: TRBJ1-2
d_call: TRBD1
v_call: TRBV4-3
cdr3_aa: CASSQLQGAYYGYTF
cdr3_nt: TGCGCCAGCAGCCAGTTACAGGGGGCGTATTATGGCTACACCTTC

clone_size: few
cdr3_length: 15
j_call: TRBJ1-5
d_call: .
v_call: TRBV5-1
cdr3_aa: CASSLDGGGNQPQHF
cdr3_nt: TGCGCCAGCAGCTTGGATGGGGGCGGCAATCAGCCCCAGCATTTT

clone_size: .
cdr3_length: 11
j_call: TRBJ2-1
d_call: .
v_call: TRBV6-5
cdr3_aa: CASSVHNEQFF
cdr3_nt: TGTGCCAGCAGTGTGCACAATGAGCAGTTCTTC

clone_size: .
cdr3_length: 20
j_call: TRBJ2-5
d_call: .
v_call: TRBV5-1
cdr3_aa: CASSPTTHLRTSRHQETQYF
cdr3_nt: TGCGCCAGCAGCCCCACTACCCATTTACGAACTAGCAGACATCAAGAGACCCAGTACTTC

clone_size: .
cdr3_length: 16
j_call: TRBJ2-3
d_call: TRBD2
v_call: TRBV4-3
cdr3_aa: CASSQDPAGVRDTQYF
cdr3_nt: TGCGCCAGCAGCCAAGATCCGGCGGGGGTGAGGGATACGCAGTATTTT

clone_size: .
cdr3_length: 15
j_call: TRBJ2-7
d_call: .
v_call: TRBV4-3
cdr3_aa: CASSQVGGDHYEQYF
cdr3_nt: TGCGCCAGCAGCCAAGTGGGCGGAGACCACTACGAGCAGTACTTC

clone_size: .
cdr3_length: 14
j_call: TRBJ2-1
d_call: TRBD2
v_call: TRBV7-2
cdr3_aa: CASSLTSAYNEQFF
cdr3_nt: TGTGCCAGCAGCTTAACTAGCGCGTACAATGAGCAGTTCTTC

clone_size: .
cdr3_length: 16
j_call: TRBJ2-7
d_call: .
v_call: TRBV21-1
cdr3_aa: CASSKGDACRGDEQYF
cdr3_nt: TGTGCCAGCAGCAAGGGGGACGCTTGTCGCGGGGACGAGCAGTACTTC

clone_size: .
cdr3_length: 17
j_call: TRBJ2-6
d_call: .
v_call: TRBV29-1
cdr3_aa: CSVEGVQSNSGANVLTF
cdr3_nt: TGCAGCGTTGAAGGGGTACAGAGTAACTCTGGGGCCAACGTCCTGACTTTC

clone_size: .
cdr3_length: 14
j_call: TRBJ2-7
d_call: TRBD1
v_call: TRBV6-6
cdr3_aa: CASGGQGSSYEQYF
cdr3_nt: TGTGCCAGCGGGGGACAGGGGAGCTCCTACGAGCAGTACTTC

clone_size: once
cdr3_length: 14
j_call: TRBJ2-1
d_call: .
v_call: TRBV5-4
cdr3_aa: CASSLDLSLNEQFF
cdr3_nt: TGTGCCAGCAGCTTGGACTTGAGTCTGAATGAGCAGTTCTTC

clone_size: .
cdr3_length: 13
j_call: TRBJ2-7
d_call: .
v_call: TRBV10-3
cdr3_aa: CASMGRRSYEQYF
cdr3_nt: TGTGCCAGCATGGGCAGACGCTCCTACGAGCAGTACTTC

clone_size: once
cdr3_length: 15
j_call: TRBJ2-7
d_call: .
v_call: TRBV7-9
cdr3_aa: CASSLGGGRFDEQYF
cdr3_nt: TGTGCCAGCAGCTTAGGTGGCGGCCGGTTTGACGAGCAGTACTTC

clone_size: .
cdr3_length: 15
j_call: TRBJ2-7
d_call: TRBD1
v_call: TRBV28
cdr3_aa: CASSTPGQGDYEQYF
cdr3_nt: TGTGCCAGCAGTACCCCGGGACAGGGGGACTACGAGCAGTACTTC

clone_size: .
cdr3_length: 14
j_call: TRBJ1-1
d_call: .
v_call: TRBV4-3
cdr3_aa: CASSQESVNTEAFF
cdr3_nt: TGCGCCAGCAGCCAAGAATCCGTGAACACTGAAGCTTTCTTT

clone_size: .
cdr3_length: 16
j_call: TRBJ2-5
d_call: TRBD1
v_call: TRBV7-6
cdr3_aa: CASSPEGGQGRETQYF
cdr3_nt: TGTGCCAGCAGCCCCGAGGGGGGACAGGGTCGCGAGACCCAGTACTTC

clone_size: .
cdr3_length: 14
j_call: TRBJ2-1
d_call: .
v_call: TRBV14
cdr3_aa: CASSQELAPARWFF
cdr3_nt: TGTGCCAGCAGCCAAGAATTAGCGCCGGCTCGTTGGTTCTTC

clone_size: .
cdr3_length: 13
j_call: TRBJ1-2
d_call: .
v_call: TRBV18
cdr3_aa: CASTHREPRRYTF
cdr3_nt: TGTGCCAGCACGCACCGGGAGCCGCGGCGCTACACCTTC

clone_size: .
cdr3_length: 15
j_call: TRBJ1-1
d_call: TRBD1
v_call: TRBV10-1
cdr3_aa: CASRSHRGPNTEAFF
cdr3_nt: TGCGCCAGCAGATCCCACAGGGGGCCGAACACTGAAGCTTTCTTT

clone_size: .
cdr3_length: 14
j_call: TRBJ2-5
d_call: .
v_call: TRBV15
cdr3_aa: CATSGALIGETQYF
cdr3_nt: TGTGCCACCAGCGGGGCGCTCATTGGGGAGACCCAGTACTTC

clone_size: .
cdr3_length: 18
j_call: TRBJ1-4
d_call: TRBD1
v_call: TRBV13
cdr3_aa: CASSNRGPPIATNEKLFF
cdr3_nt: TGTGCCAGCAGCAACAGGGGGCCGCCAATTGCAACTAATGAAAAACTGTTTTTT

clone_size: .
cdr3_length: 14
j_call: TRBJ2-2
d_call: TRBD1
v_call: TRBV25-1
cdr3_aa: CASGQGGHTGELFF
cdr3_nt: TGTGCCAGCGGACAGGGGGGTCACACCGGGGAGCTGTTTTTT

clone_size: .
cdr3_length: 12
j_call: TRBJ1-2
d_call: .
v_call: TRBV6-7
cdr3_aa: CASSYWGDGYTF
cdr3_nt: TGTGCCAGCAGTTACTGGGGGGATGGCTACACCTTC

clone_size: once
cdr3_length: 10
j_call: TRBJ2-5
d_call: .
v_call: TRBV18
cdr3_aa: CASSGETQYF
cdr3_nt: TGTGCCAGCTCAGGAGAGACCCAGTACTTC

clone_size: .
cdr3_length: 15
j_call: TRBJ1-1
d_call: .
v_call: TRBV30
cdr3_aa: CAWKPGWEMNTEAFF
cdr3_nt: TGTGCCTGGAAGCCCGGGTGGGAGATGAACACTGAAGCTTTCTTT